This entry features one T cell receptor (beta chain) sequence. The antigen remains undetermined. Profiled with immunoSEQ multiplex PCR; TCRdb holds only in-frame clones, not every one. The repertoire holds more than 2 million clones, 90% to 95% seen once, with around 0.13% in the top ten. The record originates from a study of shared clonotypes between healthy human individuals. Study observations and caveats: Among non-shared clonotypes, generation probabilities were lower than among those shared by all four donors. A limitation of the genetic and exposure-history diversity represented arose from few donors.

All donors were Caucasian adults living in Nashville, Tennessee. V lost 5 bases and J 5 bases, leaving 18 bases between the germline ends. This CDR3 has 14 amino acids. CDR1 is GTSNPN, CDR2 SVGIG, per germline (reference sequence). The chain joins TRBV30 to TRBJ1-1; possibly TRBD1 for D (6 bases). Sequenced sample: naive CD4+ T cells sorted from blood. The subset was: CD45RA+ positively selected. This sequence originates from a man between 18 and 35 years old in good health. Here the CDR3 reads CAWGLGGVRTEAFF. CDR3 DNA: TGTGCCTGGGGCCTAGGGGGGGTACGGACTGAAGCTTTCTTT.